A selection of T cell receptor beta chains follows, all from one sample in a study of human T cells and chemical hapten exposure. MiXCR, applied by TCRdb to the RACE reads, yields one record per CDR3 protein. Of 50,000 or so distinct CDR3 sequences in the sample, 8% to 9.5% were seen once. The sample was whole blood, taken in connection with sensitization to the hapten diphenylcyclopropenone (DPC). The receptors derive from a woman between 50 and 59 years old with alopecia areata. Some clones in this sample may be carry-over from other donors' samples. CDR3s leave out the opening cysteine and the closing phenylalanine or tryptophan. The order of the fields is CDR3 protein, D gene, J gene, clone size, V gene. D genes are given only for firm matches. Rows give clone size only sometimes, using once, few, many, or a class for an expanded clone.

CDR3aa: SARSGGKSNQPQH; d_gene: .; j_gene: TRBJ1-5; abundance: many; v_gene: TRBV20-1
CDR3aa: ASSPHWGQY; d_gene: .; j_gene: TRBJ2-7; abundance: .; v_gene: TRBV28
CDR3aa: AWSVRDEQY; d_gene: .; j_gene: TRBJ2-7; abundance: many; v_gene: TRBV30
CDR3aa: ASSILGESNQPQH; d_gene: .; j_gene: TRBJ1-5; abundance: .; v_gene: TRBV18
CDR3aa: SAATDTEAF; d_gene: .; j_gene: TRBJ1-1; abundance: .; v_gene: TRBV29-1
CDR3aa: ASSQDREGYNQPQH; d_gene: .; j_gene: TRBJ1-5; abundance: few; v_gene: TRBV4-2
CDR3aa: ASSSQPDYGYT; d_gene: .; j_gene: TRBJ1-2; abundance: many; v_gene: TRBV27
CDR3aa: SARSRDSYEQY; d_gene: .; j_gene: TRBJ2-7; abundance: many; v_gene: TRBV20-1
CDR3aa: ASRLYNEQF; d_gene: .; j_gene: TRBJ2-1; abundance: .; v_gene: TRBV6-5
CDR3aa: ASSEVAASNEQF; d_gene: .; j_gene: TRBJ2-1; abundance: few; v_gene: TRBV25-1
CDR3aa: AWSVTGNNQPQH; d_gene: TRBD1; j_gene: TRBJ1-5; abundance: many; v_gene: TRBV30
CDR3aa: ASIFRTGANTEAF; d_gene: TRBD1; j_gene: TRBJ1-1; abundance: few; v_gene: TRBV11-2
CDR3aa: ASSLGGLGNHEQY; d_gene: .; j_gene: TRBJ2-7; abundance: many; v_gene: TRBV28
CDR3aa: ASSRRGLAGTGELF; d_gene: TRBD2; j_gene: TRBJ2-2; abundance: .; v_gene: TRBV5-4
CDR3aa: ASLTTGTGNNEQF; d_gene: .; j_gene: TRBJ2-1; abundance: many; v_gene: TRBV6-2/TRBV6-3
CDR3aa: ASSTQTGHSYEQY; d_gene: .; j_gene: TRBJ2-7; abundance: few; v_gene: TRBV19
CDR3aa: ASSGVAGNAGELF; d_gene: .; j_gene: TRBJ2-2; abundance: many; v_gene: TRBV7-6
CDR3aa: ASSLGDPVANQPQH; d_gene: .; j_gene: TRBJ1-5; abundance: many; v_gene: TRBV7-9
CDR3aa: ASSTGPSEQY; d_gene: .; j_gene: TRBJ2-7; abundance: many; v_gene: TRBV28
CDR3aa: ASSRMGLARSFEQF; d_gene: TRBD2; j_gene: TRBJ2-1; abundance: many; v_gene: TRBV19
CDR3aa: SVEKAGTRDTQY; d_gene: TRBD2; j_gene: TRBJ2-3; abundance: few; v_gene: TRBV29-1
CDR3aa: ASSHTRTGNTEAF; d_gene: TRBD1; j_gene: TRBJ1-1; abundance: .; v_gene: TRBV4-3
CDR3aa: ASSRDSYYGYT; d_gene: TRBD1; j_gene: TRBJ1-2; abundance: many; v_gene: TRBV11-2
CDR3aa: ASSLARGTDTQY; d_gene: .; j_gene: TRBJ2-3; abundance: many; v_gene: TRBV7-2
CDR3aa: AIDLVRPKREEADTQY; d_gene: TRBD2; j_gene: TRBJ2-3; abundance: .; v_gene: TRBV10-3
CDR3aa: ASSEGMGASEQF; d_gene: .; j_gene: TRBJ2-1; abundance: once; v_gene: TRBV2
CDR3aa: AISESDGGTEAF; d_gene: .; j_gene: TRBJ1-1; abundance: few; v_gene: TRBV10-3
CDR3aa: ASSYYTGVSEQY; d_gene: TRBD1; j_gene: TRBJ2-7; abundance: many; v_gene: TRBV28
CDR3aa: ASKNGGYEQF; d_gene: .; j_gene: TRBJ2-1; abundance: many; v_gene: TRBV11-2
CDR3aa: ASSVGTGRTGELF; d_gene: TRBD1; j_gene: TRBJ2-2; abundance: few; v_gene: TRBV25-1
CDR3aa: ASTRRGGDQETQY; d_gene: TRBD2; j_gene: TRBJ2-5; abundance: .; v_gene: TRBV7-9
CDR3aa: ASSLLYRHGAYSNQPQH; d_gene: .; j_gene: TRBJ1-5; abundance: many; v_gene: TRBV6-2/TRBV6-3
CDR3aa: ASSYAPFLGELF; d_gene: .; j_gene: TRBJ2-2; abundance: few; v_gene: TRBV6-5
CDR3aa: ASSTGFWSYEQY; d_gene: .; j_gene: TRBJ2-7; abundance: .; v_gene: TRBV6-5
CDR3aa: SASRASRQETQY; d_gene: .; j_gene: TRBJ2-5; abundance: many; v_gene: TRBV20-1
CDR3aa: ASSQSNQGGNQPQH; d_gene: TRBD1; j_gene: TRBJ1-5; abundance: many; v_gene: TRBV16
CDR3aa: SANSGTLGEQY; d_gene: .; j_gene: TRBJ2-7; abundance: many; v_gene: TRBV29-1
CDR3aa: ASSLGPAQY; d_gene: .; j_gene: TRBJ2-4; abundance: .; v_gene: TRBV3-1
CDR3aa: ASSQVTSGRRDIQY; d_gene: TRBD2; j_gene: TRBJ2-4; abundance: .; v_gene: TRBV14